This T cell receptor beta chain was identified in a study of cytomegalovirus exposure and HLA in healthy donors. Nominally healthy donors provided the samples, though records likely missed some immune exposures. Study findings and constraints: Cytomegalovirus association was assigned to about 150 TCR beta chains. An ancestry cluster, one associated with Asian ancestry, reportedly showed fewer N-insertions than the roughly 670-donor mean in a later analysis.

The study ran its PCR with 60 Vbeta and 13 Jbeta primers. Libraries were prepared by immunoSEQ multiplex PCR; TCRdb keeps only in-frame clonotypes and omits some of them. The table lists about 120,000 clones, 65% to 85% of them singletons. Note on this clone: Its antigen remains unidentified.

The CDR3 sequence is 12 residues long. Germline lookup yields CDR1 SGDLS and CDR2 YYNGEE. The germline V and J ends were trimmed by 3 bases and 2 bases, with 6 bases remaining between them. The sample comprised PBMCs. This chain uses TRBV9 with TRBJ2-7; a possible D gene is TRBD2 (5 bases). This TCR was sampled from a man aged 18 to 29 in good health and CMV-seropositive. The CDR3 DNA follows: TGTGCCAGCAGCGCCGGGACCTACGAGCAGTACTTC. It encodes CASSAGTYEQYF.